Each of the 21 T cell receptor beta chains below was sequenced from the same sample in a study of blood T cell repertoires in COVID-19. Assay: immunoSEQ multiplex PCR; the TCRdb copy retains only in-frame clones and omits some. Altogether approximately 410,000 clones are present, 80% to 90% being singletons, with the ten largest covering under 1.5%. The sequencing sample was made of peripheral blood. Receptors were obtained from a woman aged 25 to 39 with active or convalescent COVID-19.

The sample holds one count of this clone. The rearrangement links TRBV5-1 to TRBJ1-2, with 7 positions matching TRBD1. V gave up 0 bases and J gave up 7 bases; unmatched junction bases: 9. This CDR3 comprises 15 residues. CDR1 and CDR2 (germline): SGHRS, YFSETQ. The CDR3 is CASSLVPTGVPGYTF. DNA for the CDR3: TGCGCCAGCAGCTTGGTCCCTACAGGGGTCCCTGGCTACACCTTC. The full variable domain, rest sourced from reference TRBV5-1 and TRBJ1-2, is KAGVTQTPRYLIKTRGQQVTLSCSPISGHRSVSWYQQTPGQGLQFLFEYFSETQRNKGNFPGRFSGRQFSNSRSEMNVSTLELGDSALYLCASSLVPTGVPGYTFGSGTRLTVV.

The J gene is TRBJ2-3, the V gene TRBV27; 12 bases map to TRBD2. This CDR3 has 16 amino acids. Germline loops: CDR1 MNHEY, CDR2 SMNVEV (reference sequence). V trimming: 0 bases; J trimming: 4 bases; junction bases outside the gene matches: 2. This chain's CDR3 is CASSLSASGGADTQYF. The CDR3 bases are TGTGCCAGCAGTTTATCGGCTAGCGGGGGGGCAGATACGCAGTATTTT.

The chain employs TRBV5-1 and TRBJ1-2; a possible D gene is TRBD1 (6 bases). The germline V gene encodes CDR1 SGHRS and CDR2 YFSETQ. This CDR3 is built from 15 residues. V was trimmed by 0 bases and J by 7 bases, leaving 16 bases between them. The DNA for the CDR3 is TGCGCCAGCAGCTTGGATGGACAGCTGGGGTCTGGCTACACCTTC. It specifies CASSLDGQLGSGYTF.

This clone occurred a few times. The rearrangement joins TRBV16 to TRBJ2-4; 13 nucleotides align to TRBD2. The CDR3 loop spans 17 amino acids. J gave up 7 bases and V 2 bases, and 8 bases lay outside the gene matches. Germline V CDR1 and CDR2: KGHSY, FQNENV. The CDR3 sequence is CASSQGTSGAQKNIQYF. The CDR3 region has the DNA TGTGCCAGCAGCCAAGGGACTAGCGGGGCTCAAAAGAACATTCAGTACTTC.

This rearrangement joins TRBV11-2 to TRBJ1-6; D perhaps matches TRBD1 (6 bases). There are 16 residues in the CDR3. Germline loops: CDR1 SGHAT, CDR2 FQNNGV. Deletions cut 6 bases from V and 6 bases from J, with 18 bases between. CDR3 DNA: TGTGCCAGCAGAGACTTACAGGGTCCTCCTAATTCACCCCTCCACTTT. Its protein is CASRDLQGPPNSPLHF.

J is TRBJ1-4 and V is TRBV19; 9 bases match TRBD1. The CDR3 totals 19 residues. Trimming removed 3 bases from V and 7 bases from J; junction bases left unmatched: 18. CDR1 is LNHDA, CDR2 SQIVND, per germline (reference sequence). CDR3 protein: CASSMEDKITGGVGEKLFF. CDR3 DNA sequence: TGTGCCAGTAGTATGGAAGACAAAATCACAGGGGGCGTTGGTGAAAAACTGTTTTTT. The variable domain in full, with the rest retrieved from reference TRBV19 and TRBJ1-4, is DGGITQSPKYLFRKEGQNVTLSCEQNLNHDAMYWYRQDPGQGLRLIYYSQIVNDFQKGDIAEGYSVSREKKESFPLTVTSAQKNPTAFYLCASSMEDKITGGVGEKLFFGSGTQLSVL.

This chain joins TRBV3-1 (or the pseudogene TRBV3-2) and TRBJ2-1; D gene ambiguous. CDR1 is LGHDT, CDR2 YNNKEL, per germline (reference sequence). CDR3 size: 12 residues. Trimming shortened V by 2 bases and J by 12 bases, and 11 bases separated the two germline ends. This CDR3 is CASSQSRVTQFF. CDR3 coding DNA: TGTGCCAGCAGCCAATCCCGAGTTACGCAGTTCTTC.

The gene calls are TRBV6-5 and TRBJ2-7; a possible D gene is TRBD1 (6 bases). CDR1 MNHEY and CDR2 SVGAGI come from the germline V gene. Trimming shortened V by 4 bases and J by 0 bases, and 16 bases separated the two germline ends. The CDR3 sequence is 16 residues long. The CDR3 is CASSSQGQPSSYEQYF. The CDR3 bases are TGTGCCAGCAGTTCCCAGGGACAACCTTCCTCCTACGAGCAGTACTTC.

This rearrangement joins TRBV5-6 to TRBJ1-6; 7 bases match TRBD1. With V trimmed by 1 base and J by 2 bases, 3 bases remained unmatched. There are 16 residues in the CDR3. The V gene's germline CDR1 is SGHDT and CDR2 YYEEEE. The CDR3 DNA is TGTGCCAGCAGCTTGAAGGGGGCTCCCTATAATTCACCCCTCCACTTT. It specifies CASSLKGAPYNSPLHF.

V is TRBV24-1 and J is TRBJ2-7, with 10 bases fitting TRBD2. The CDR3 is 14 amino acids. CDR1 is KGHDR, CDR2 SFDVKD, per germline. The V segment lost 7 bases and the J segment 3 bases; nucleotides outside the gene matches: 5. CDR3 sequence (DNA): TGTGCCACCAGCTCTCCTAGCGGGGGCTACGAGCAGTACTTC. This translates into CATSSPSGGYEQYF.

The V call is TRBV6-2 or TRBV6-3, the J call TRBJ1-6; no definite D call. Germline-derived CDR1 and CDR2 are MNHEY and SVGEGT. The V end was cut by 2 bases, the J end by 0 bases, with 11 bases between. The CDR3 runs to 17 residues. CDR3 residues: CASSYNVGVSYNSPLHF. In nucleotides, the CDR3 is TGTGCCAGCAGTTACAATGTCGGGGTCTCCTATAATTCACCCCTCCACTTT.

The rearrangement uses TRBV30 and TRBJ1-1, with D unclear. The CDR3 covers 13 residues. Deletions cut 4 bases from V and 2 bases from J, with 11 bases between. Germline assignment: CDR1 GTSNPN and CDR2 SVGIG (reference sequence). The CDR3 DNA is TGTGCCTGGATGTACAGAGACAACACTGAAGCTTTCTTT. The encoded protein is CAWMYRDNTEAFF. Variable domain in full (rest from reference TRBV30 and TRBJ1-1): SQTIHQWPATLVQPVGSPLSLECTVEGTSNPNLYWYRQAAGRGLQLLFYSVGIGQISSEVPQNLSASRPQDRQFILSSKKLLLSDSGFYLCAWMYRDNTEAFFGQGTRLTVV.

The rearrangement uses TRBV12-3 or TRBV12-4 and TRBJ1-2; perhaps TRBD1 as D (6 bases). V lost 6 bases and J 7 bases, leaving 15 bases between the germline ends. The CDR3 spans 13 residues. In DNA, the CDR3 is TGTGCCAGCAGCGGGGGGGGCCTGCCTGGCTACACCTTC. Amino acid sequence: CASSGGGLPGYTF.

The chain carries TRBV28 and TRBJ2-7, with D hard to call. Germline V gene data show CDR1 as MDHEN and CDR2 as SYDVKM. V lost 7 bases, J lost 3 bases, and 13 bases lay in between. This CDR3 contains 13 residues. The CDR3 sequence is CASKVRGGYEQYF. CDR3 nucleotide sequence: TGTGCCAGCAAAGTAAGAGGCGGCTACGAGCAGTACTTC.

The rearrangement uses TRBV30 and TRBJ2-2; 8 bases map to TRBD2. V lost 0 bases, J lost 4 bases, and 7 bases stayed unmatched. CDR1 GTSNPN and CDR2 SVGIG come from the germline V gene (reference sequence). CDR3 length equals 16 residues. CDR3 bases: TGTGCCTGGAGTGTAATTTCCAGCGGGGGCACCGGGGAGCTGTTTTTT. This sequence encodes CAWSVISSGGTGELFF.

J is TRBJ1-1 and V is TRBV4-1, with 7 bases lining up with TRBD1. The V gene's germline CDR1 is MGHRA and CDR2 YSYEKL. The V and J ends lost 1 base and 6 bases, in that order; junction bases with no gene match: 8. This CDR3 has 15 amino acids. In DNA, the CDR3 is TGCGCCAGCAGCCAAGTCACAGGGGAGCTTGCTGAAGCTTTCTTT. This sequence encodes CASSQVTGELAEAFF.

As DNA, the CDR3 is TGTGCCACCAGCAGATCTCTCGGGACTGGGGCCAACGTCCTGACTTTC. Protein sequence: CATSRSLGTGANVLTF. The V and J genes are TRBV15 and TRBJ2-6; D is possibly TRBD2 (5 bases). The CDR3 loop spans 16 amino acids. Per the germline V gene, CDR1 is LNHNV and CDR2 is YYDKDF (reference sequence). V lost 2 bases and J lost 2, with 10 bases in between.

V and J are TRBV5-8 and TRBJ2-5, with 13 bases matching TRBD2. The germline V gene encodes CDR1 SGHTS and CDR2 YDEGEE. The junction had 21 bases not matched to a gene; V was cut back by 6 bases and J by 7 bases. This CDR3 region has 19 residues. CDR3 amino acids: CASTAGTEILAGGFGTQYF. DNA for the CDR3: TGTGCCAGCACTGCCGGGACAGAAATACTAGCGGGAGGGTTCGGGACCCAGTACTTC.

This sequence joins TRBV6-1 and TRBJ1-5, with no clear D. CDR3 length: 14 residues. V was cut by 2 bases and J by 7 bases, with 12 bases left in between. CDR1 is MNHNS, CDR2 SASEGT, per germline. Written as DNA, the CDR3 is TGTGCCAGCAGTGAAAGTTCGGGAGAGCAGCCCCAGCATTTT. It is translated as CASSESSGEQPQHF.

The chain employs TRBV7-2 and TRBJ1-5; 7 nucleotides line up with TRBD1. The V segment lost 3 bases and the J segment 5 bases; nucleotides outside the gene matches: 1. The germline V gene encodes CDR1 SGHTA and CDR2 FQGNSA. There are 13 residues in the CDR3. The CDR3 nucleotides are TGTGCCAGCAGCTTGGGACAGTATCAGCCCCAGCATTTT. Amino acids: CASSLGQYQPQHF.

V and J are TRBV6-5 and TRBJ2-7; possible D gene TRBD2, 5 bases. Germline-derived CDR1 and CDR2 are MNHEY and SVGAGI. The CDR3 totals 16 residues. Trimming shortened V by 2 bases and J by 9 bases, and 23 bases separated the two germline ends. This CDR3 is CASSYTVEVPGQGQYF. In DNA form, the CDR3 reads TGTGCCAGCAGTTACACTGTGGAGGTCCCCGGGCAAGGGCAGTACTTC.